The clone carrying this TCR beta chain was counted ten times or more. As yet, its antigen is unknown. This sample was taken from a study of CD8 T cells in ankylosing spondylitis. General study points: In ankylosing spondylitis blood, a motif of roughly eight highly homologous TCR beta variants appeared characteristic. A CD8+ phenotype characterized the disease-linked clones, which were relatively rare in peripheral blood. As reported, disease-linked clones showed significant enrichment in matched ankylosing spondylitis synovial fluid. Several of the motif variants were reported before in synovial fluid and blood from reactive arthritis.

MiXCR, applied by TCRdb to the 5' RACE reads, yields one record per CDR3 protein. The sample lists fewer than 200,000 distinct CDR3 sequences, about 20% occurring once. V lost 1 base and J lost 12, with 16 bases in between. This CDR3 contains 14 residues. The TCR comes from a male donor aged 5-30 years with ankylosing spondylitis or in good health (not recorded which). The sequenced sample was blood, either unsorted or a sorted T cell fraction (not recorded which). The rearrangement uses TRBV12-3 or TRBV12-4 and TRBJ2-1; no firm D call. Here the CDR3 reads CASSLGGSLLGQFF. In nucleotides, the CDR3 is TGTGCCAGCAGTTTAGGTGGCAGCCTGTTGGGGCAGTTCTTC.